This T cell receptor beta chain was recorded in a study of tissue T cells after allogeneic stem cell transplantation. The CDR3 totals 16 residues. Germline CDR1 reads SNHLY; CDR2 reads FYNGKV (reference sequence). Trimming shortened V by 4 bases and J by 0 bases, and 14 bases separated the two germline ends. Sequencing was performed with immunoSEQ multiplex PCR; in TCRdb, only in-frame clones are kept and a portion is missing. Among about 22,000 clones listed, just under 75% were seen once. Study-wide points: Within patients, tissue anatomy strongly shaped TCR repertoire composition. Sampling depth was limited, and the cohort was small and clinically varied.

Comments on this clone: The antigen is unknown. Gene names and germline refer to mouse. The read comes to an end 1 residue before the CDR3 does, leaving the germline J gene to fill in the end.

This chain links TRBV3 with TRBJ2-4; weak D call: TRBD1 (6 bases). Specimen: spleen. The clonotype originates from a female BALB/c mouse in good health. This mouse strain has H2-d as its MHC haplotype. This CDR3 reads CASSSGTTDSQNTLYF. The covered CDR3 bases are TGTGCCAGCAGCTCAGGGACAACCGATAGTCAAAACACCTTGTAC.